This T cell receptor (beta chain) was profiled in a study of OX40 agonist ivuxolimab in advanced cancers. Assay: immunoSEQ multiplex PCR; the TCRdb copy retains only in-frame clones and omits some. The sample carries fewer than 70,000 clones, 70% to 85% recorded once. General study findings and limits: At 0.1 to 3.0 mg/kg, clonal expansion of CD4+ and CD8+ blood T cells had occurred by week 6.

The CDR3 totals 15 residues. V trimming: 4 bases; J trimming: 7 bases; junction bases outside the gene matches: 7. The germline V gene encodes CDR1 SEHNR and CDR2 FQNEAQ (reference sequence). For this clone: As yet, its antigen is unknown.

V is TRBV7-9 and J is TRBJ1-6; TRBD1 aligns across 7 bases. The TCR originated in an adult with an advanced solid tumor such as melanoma, head and neck, liver or kidney cancer. The sample was CD4+ or CD8+ T cells sorted from blood, taken in a trial of the OX40 agonist ivuxolimab. This chain's CDR3 is CASSSRGRGNSPLHF. CDR3 coding DNA: TGTGCCAGCAGCTCAAGGGGGCGCGGGAATTCACCCCTCCACTTT. Based on the CDR3 plus reference TRBV7-9 and TRBJ1-6, the full variable domain is DTGVSQNPRHKITKRGQNVTFRCDPISEHNRLYWYRQTLGQGPEFLTYFQNEAQLEKSRLLSDRFSAERPKGSFSTLEIQRTEQGDSAMYLCASSSRGRGNSPLHFGNGTRLTVT.